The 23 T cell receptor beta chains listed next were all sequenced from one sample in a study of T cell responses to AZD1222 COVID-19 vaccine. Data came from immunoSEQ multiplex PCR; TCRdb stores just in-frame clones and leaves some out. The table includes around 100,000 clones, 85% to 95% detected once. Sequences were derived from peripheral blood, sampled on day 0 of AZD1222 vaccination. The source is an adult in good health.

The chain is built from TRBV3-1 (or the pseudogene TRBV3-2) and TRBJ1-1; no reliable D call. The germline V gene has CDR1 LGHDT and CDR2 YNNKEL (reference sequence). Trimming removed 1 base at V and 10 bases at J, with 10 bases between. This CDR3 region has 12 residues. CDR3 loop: CASSQGRDLAFF. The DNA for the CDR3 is TGTGCCAGCAGCCAAGGGCGGGATCTAGCTTTCTTT.

The CDR3 DNA is TGTGCCAGCAGTTACTCAAACTCTGGGGCCAACGTCCTGACTTTC. This gives the protein CASSYSNSGANVLTF. This sequence joins TRBV6-2 or TRBV6-3 and TRBJ2-6; D ambiguous. V shed 0 bases and J shed 0 bases, with 3 bases lying between them. This CDR3 region has 15 residues. CDR1 MNHEY and CDR2 SVGEGT come from the germline V gene.

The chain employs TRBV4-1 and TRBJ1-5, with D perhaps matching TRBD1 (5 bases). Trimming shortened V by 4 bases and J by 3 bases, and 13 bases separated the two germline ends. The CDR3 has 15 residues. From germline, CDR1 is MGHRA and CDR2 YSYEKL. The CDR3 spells CASSLSGTPNQPQHF. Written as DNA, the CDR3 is TGCGCCAGCAGCCTATCCGGGACCCCCAATCAGCCCCAGCATTTT.

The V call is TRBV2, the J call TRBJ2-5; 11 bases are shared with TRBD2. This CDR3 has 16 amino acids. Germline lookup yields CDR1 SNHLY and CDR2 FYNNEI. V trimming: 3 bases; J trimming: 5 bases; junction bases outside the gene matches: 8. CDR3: CASSDGLAGGRETQYF. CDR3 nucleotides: TGTGCCAGCAGTGATGGGTTAGCGGGAGGGCGGGAGACCCAGTACTTC.

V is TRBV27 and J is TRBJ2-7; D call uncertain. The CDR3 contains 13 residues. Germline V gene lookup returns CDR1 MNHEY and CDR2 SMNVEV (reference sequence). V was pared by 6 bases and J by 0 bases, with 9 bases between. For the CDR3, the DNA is TGTGCCAGCAGCGCCGGCTCCTCCTACGAGCAGTACTTC. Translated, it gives CASSAGSSYEQYF.

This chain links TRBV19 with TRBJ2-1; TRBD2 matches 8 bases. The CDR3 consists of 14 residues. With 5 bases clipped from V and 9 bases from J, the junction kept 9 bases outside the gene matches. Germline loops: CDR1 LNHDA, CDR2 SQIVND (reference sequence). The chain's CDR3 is CASSLSGSLGEQFF. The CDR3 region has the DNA TGTGCCAGTAGTCTGAGCGGGAGCTTAGGTGAGCAGTTCTTC.

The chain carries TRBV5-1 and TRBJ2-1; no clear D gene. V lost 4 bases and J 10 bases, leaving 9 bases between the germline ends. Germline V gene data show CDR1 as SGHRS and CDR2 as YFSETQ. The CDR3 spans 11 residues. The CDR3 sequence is CASSVTGEQFF. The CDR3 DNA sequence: TGCGCCAGCAGCGTGACTGGGGAGCAGTTCTTC. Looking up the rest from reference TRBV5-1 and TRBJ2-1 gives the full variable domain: KAGVTQTPRYLIKTRGQQVTLSCSPISGHRSVSWYQQTPGQGLQFLFEYFSETQRNKGNFPGRFSGRQFSNSRSEMNVSTLELGDSALYLCASSVTGEQFFGPGTRLTVL.

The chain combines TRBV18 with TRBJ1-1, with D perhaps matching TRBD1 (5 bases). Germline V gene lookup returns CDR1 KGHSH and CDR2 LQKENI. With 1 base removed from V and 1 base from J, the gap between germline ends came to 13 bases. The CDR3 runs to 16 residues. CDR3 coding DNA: TGTGCCAGCTCACCACAATTACGACAGACGAACACTGAAGCTTTCTTT. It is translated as CASSPQLRQTNTEAFF.

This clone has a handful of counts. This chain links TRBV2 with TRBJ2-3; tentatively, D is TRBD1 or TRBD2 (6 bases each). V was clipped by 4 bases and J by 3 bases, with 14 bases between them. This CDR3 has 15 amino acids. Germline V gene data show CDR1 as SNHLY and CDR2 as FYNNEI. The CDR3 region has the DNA TGTGCCAGCAGTGTTCTAGGGGGGCCTACAGATACGCAGTATTTT. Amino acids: CASSVLGGPTDTQYF.

For the CDR3, the DNA is TGTGCCAGCAGTCGAAGCGGGAATCCCTCCTACGAGCAGTACTTC. Translating gives CASSRSGNPSYEQYF. This chain connects TRBV2 to TRBJ2-7; TRBD2 aligns across 7 bases. The CDR3 contains 15 residues. V gave up 5 bases and J gave up 0 bases; unmatched junction bases: 7. The germline CDR1 and CDR2 sequences are SNHLY and FYNNEI. Filled out from reference TRBV2 and TRBJ2-7, the complete variable domain reads EPEVTQTPSHQVTQMGQEVILRCVPISNHLYFYWYRQILGQKVEFLVSFYNNEISEKSEIFDDQFSVERPDGSNFTLKIRSTKLEDSAMYFCASSRSGNPSYEQYFGPGTRLTVT.

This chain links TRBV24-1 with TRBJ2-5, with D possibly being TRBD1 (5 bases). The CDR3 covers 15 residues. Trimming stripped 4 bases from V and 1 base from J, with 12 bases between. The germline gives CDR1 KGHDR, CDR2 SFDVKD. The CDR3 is CATSEAGIFQETQYF. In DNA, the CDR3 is TGTGCCACCAGTGAGGCAGGGATATTCCAAGAGACCCAGTACTTC.

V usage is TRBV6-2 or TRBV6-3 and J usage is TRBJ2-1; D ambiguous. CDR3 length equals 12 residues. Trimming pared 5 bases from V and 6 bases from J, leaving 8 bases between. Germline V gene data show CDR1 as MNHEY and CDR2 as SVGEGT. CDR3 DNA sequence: TGTGCCAGCAGTCCCACAGCCAATGAGCAGTTCTTC. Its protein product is CASSPTANEQFF.

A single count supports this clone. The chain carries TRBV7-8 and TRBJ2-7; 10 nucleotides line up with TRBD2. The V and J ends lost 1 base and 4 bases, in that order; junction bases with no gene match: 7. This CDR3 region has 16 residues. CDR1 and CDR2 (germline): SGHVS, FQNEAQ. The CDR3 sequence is CASSLGGLAQGYEQYF. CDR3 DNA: TGTGCCAGCAGCTTAGGGGGACTAGCGCAGGGGTACGAGCAGTACTTC.

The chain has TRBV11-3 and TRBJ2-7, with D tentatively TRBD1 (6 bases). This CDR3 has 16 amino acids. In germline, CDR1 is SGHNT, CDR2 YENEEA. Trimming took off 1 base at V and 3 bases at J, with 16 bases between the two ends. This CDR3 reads CASSLVGRGRGYEQYF. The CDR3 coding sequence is TGTGCCAGCAGCTTAGTGGGCAGGGGACGTGGCTACGAGCAGTACTTC.

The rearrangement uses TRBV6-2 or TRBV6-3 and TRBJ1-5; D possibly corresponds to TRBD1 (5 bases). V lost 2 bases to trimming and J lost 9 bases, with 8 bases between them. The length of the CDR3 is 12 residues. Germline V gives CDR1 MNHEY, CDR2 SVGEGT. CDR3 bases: TGTGCCAGCAGTTACGGGGCGCGGCCCCAGCATTTT. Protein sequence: CASSYGARPQHF.

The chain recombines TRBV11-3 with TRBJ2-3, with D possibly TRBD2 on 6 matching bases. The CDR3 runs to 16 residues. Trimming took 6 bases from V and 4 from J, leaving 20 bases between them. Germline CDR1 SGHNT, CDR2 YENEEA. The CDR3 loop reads CASSRHPMGGSDTQYF. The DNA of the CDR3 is TGTGCCAGCAGTCGACATCCTATGGGGGGATCAGATACGCAGTATTTT.

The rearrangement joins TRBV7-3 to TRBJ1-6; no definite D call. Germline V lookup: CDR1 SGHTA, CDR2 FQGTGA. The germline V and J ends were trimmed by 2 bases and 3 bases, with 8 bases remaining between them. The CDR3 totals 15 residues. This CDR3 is CASSLQGNYNSPLHF. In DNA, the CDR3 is TGTGCCAGCAGCTTACAAGGAAACTATAATTCACCCCTCCACTTT.

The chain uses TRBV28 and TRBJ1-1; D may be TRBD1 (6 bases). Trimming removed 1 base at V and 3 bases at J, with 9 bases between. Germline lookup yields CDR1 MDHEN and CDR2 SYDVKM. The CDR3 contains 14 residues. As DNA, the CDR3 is TGTGCCAGCAGTTTATTAGCAGGGGACACTGAAGCTTTCTTT. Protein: CASSLLAGDTEAFF.

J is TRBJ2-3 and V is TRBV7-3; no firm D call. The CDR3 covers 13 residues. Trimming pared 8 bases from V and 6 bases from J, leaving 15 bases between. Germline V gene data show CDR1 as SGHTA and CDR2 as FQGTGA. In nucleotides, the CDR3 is TGTGCCAGCTCCGGGCGACTCCCCGATACGCAGTATTTT. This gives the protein CASSGRLPDTQYF.

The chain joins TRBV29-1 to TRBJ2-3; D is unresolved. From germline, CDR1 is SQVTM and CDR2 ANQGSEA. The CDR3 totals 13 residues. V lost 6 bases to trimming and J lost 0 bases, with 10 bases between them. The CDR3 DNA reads TGCAGCGTCGACATAACTAGCACAGATACGCAGTATTTT. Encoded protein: CSVDITSTDTQYF.

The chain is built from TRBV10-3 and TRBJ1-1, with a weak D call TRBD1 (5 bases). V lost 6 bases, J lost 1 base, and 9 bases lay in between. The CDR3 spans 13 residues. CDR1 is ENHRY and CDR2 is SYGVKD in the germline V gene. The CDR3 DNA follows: TGTGCCATCAGGGGGCGTGAGAACACTGAAGCTTTCTTT. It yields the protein CAIRGRENTEAFF.

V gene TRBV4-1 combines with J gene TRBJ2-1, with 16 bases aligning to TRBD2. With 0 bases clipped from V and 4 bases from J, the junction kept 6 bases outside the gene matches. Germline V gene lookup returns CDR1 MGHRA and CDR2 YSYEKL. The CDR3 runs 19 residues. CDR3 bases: TGCGCCAGCAGCCAAGAAAGTTTGGGACTAGCGGGAGGGTACAATGAGCAGTTCTTC. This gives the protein CASSQESLGLAGGYNEQFF.

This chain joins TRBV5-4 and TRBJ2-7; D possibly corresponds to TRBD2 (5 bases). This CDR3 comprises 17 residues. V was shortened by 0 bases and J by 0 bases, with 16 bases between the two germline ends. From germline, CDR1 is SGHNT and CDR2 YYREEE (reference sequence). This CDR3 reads CASSLGRPSYGSYEQYF. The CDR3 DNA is TGTGCCAGCAGCTTGGGGCGTCCTAGCTATGGCTCCTACGAGCAGTACTTC.